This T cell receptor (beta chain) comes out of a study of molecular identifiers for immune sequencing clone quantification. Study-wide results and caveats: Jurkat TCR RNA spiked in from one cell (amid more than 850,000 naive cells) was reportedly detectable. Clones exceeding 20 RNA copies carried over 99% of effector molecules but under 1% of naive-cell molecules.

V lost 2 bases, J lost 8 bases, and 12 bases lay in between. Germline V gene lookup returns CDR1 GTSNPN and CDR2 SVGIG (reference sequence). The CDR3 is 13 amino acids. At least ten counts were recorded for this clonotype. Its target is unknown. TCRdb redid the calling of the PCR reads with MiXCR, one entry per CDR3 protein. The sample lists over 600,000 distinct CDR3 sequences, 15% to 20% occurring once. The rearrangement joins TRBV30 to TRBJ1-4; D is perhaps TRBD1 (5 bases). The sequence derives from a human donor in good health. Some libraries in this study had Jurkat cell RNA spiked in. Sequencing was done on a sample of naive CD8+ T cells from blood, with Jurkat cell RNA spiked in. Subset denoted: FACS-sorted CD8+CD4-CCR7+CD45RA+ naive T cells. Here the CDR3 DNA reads TGTGCCTGGAGTAAAGGGGCGAACGAAAAACTGTTTTTT. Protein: CAWSKGANEKLFF. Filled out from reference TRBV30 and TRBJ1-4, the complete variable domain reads SQTIHQWPATLVQPVGSPLSLECTVEGTSNPNLYWYRQAAGRGLQLLFYSVGIGQISSEVPQNLSASRPQDRQFILSSKKLLLSDSGFYLCAWSKGANEKLFFGSGTQLSVL.